Each of the 16 T cell receptor beta chains below was sequenced from the same sample in a study of T-cell reconstitution after alpha-beta-depleted transplantation in children. TCRbeta library preparation incorporated unique molecular identifiers. TCRdb analysed the PCR reads with MiXCR anew, one entry per CDR3 protein. The sample includes fewer than 550,000 distinct CDR3 sequences, over 10% of them seen just once. The material was PBMCs, mostly from graft donor cells, obtained 180 days after TCRalphabeta/CD19-depleted stem cell transplant. These receptors were collected from a female patient aged 2 to 10 who had a stem cell transplant for aplastic anemia, so the T cells may come from the graft donor.

The chain uses TRBV7-2 and TRBJ2-3, with no clear D. V lost 1 base, J lost 14 bases, and 10 bases lay in between. The germline CDR1 and CDR2 sequences are SGHTA and FQGNSA. This CDR3 has 11 residues. The CDR3 DNA is TGTGCCAGCAGCTTAGAGGCCGGAGTGTATTTT. It is translated as CASSLEAGVYF.

In its sample, this clonotype was seen many times. The chain has TRBV12-3 or TRBV12-4 and TRBJ1-2; no definite D call. The V gene lost 4 bases and the J gene lost 3 bases, with 9 bases spanning the gap. This CDR3 spans 13 amino acids. CDR3 DNA: TGTGCCAGCAGTTCCGACGGCGACTATGGCTACACCTTC. Translating it yields CASSSDGDYGYTF.

This clonotype came up a few times. CDR3: CASSFSQGSTYEQYF. The CDR3 bases are TGTGCCAGCAGCTTCAGTCAGGGATCAACCTACGAGCAGTACTTC. The rearrangement uses TRBV7-9 and TRBJ2-7; D is perhaps TRBD1 (5 bases). V shed 3 bases and J shed 2 bases, with 14 bases lying between them. The germline V gene encodes CDR1 SEHNR and CDR2 FQNEAQ (reference sequence). The CDR3 loop spans 15 amino acids.

This clonotype has at least ten counts. The chain joins TRBV20-1 to TRBJ1-2; no definite D call. This CDR3 is 10 amino acids long. Trimming took off 4 bases at V and 7 bases at J, with 7 bases between the two ends. Germline values: CDR1 DFQATT, CDR2 SNEGSKA (reference sequence). CDR3 in amino acids: CSANGRGYTF. DNA of the CDR3: TGCAGTGCTAATGGGCGTGGCTACACCTTC.

This clonotype has more than one count but fewer than ten. V is TRBV20-1 and J is TRBJ2-5, with TRBD2 identical over 8 bases. This CDR3 region has 15 residues. V dropped 6 bases and J dropped 2; count of bases not matched to a gene: 11. CDR1 DFQATT and CDR2 SNEGSKA come from the germline V gene (reference sequence). The CDR3 DNA sequence: TGCAGTGCCACCCGCGGGGGGACTAAACAAGAGACCCAGTACTTC. The encoded protein is CSATRGGTKQETQYF.

This clonotype was observed a handful of times. DNA of the CDR3: TGTGCCAGCAGCGGACCCCCGGCAACTAATGAAAAACTGTTTTTT. Protein sequence: CASSGPPATNEKLFF. The V and J genes are TRBV9 and TRBJ1-4; D is unresolved. Germline CDR1 SGDLS, CDR2 YYNGEE. Trimming removed 3 bases at V and 0 bases at J, with 9 bases between. The CDR3 loop spans 15 amino acids.

The V and J genes are TRBV20-1 and TRBJ2-1, with 10 bases fitting TRBD2. The ends lost 3 bases at V and 4 bases at J; junction bases unmatched: 6. The CDR3 runs 15 residues. Germline V CDR1 and CDR2: DFQATT, SNEGSKA (reference sequence). The CDR3 bases are TGCAGTGCTAGGGGAACTAGCGGGAATTACAATGAGCAGTTCTTC. This sequence encodes CSARGTSGNYNEQFF.

This clonotype was counted between two and nine times. The V call is TRBV6-1, the J call TRBJ2-3; D gene unclear. Germline assignment: CDR1 MNHNS and CDR2 SASEGT. The CDR3 extends over 14 amino acids. The V end was cut by 6 bases, the J end by 1 base, with 11 bases between. The CDR3 nucleotides are TGTGCCAGCAGCCCTTCGATCCGCACAGATACGCAGTATTTT. Its translation is CASSPSIRTDTQYF.

This clonotype turned up a few times. The genes are TRBV29-1 and TRBJ2-7; D perhaps matches TRBD2 (6 bases). Trimming removed 5 bases from V and 6 bases from J, with 11 bases in between. This CDR3 region has 11 residues. Germline CDR1 is SQVTM and CDR2 is ANQGSEA. The CDR3 nucleotides are TGCAGCGTTAACTTGGGAGGCGAGCAGTACTTC. It translates to CSVNLGGEQYF.

This clonotype was seen more than once but under ten times. The chain has TRBV27 and TRBJ2-4; D remains unclear. V lost 5 bases and J lost 7, with 12 bases in between. Germline values: CDR1 MNHEY, CDR2 SMNVEV (reference sequence). CDR3 length: 13 residues. CDR3 bases: TGTGCCAGCAGTCAACTAACCGGGAACATTCAGTACTTC. It encodes CASSQLTGNIQYF.

V usage is TRBV3-1 and J usage is TRBJ2-7; D is uncertain. The V gene lost 5 bases and the J gene lost 1 base, with 9 bases spanning the gap. This CDR3 contains 13 residues. Germline CDR1 and CDR2: LGHDT and YNNKEL (reference sequence). The CDR3 bases are TGTGCCAGCAGCGAGGAGTGGTCCTACGAGCAGTACGTC. Translated: CASSEEWSYEQYV.

This clonotype was seen only a few times. This sequence joins TRBV6-2 or TRBV6-3 and TRBJ2-1; 7 nucleotides line up with TRBD2. Germline trimming cut 4 bases from V and 8 bases from J; bases unmatched to any gene: 14. Germline V lookup: CDR1 MNHEY, CDR2 SVGEGT. CDR3 length: 16 amino acids. In DNA form, the CDR3 reads TGTGCCAGCAGTTTAGCGGGCCCTCCCCTCAGCCATGAGCAGTTCTTC. Translated, it gives CASSLAGPPLSHEQFF.

This clonotype has more than one count but fewer than ten. The J gene is TRBJ2-5, the V gene TRBV6-1, with D maybe TRBD2 (6 bases). Trimming shortened V by 5 bases and J by 1 base, and 11 bases separated the two germline ends. The CDR3 sequence is 14 residues long. Per the germline V gene, CDR1 is MNHNS and CDR2 is SASEGT. The DNA of the CDR3 is TGTGCCAGCAGTCCCGGACTACTCCAAGAGACCCAGTACTTC. The encoded protein is CASSPGLLQETQYF.

This clonotype was recorded a few times. This chain joins TRBV28 and TRBJ1-3; D gene unclear. CDR1 is MDHEN, CDR2 SYDVKM, per germline. Trimming cost V 5 bases and J 1 base, with 21 bases left between them. There are 18 residues in the CDR3. The CDR3 DNA is TGTGCCAGCAGTCCGATCCGATCGACGGGCCGTTCTGGAAACACCATATATTTT. Translation: CASSPIRSTGRSGNTIYF.

This clonotype showed up many times. The chain employs TRBV7-2 and TRBJ2-7; D remains ambiguous. Germline V lookup: CDR1 SGHTA, CDR2 FQGNSA. The CDR3 consists of 13 residues. Trimming left V 1 base short and J 2 bases short, with 6 bases between. In nucleotides, the CDR3 is TGTGCCAGCAGCTTAGAAGCAGCCTACGAGCAGTACTTC. As protein: CASSLEAAYEQYF.

The sample holds many counts of this clonotype. The chain links TRBV7-2 to TRBJ2-1; D unresolved. From germline, CDR1 is SGHTA and CDR2 FQGNSA. Deletions cut 5 bases from V and 2 bases from J, with 13 bases between. This CDR3 contains 15 residues. CDR3 sequence (DNA): TGTGCCAGCAGCCCTAGAAGGGTTGCCTACAATGAGCAGTTCTTC. It translates to CASSPRRVAYNEQFF.